The 18 T cell receptor beta chains reported below all come from one sample, sequenced in a study of T cells in tuberculosis. TCRdb's copy holds only in-frame clones and misses some; the assay was immunoSEQ multiplex PCR. The sample includes roughly 34,000 clones, less than 95% of them seen just once. The sequenced sample consisted of PBMCs. Receptors originate from a donor aged 10-30 years with latent tuberculosis or without tuberculosis infection. Some clones in this sample may be carry-over from other donors' samples.

This rearrangement joins TRBV2 to TRBJ2-3; 10 bases match TRBD2. V trimming: 10 bases; J trimming: 5 bases; junction bases outside the gene matches: 6. The CDR3 covers 13 residues. CDR1 SNHLY and CDR2 FYNNEI come from the germline V gene. The CDR3 coding sequence is TGTGCCACCACTAGCGGGGCAAAAGATACGCAGTATTTT. Its translation: CATTSGAKDTQYF.

This clone is a singleton in its sample. The CDR3 DNA follows: TGTGCCAGCAGACCTACCCCCTTGGCCGGCAGGGACGAGCAGTACTTC. Protein: CASRPTPLAGRDEQYF. The chain has TRBV27 and TRBJ2-7, with a weak D call TRBD1 (5 bases). Looked up from germline, CDR1 is MNHEY and CDR2 is SMNVEV (reference sequence). Trimming took 6 bases from V and 5 from J, leaving 23 bases between them. This CDR3 contains 16 residues.

The V gene is TRBV5-1, the J gene TRBJ1-1, with D maybe TRBD1 (6 bases). Per the germline V gene, CDR1 is SGHRS and CDR2 is YFSETQ. The CDR3 is 14 residues long. The V gene lost 4 bases and the J gene lost 1 base, with 11 bases spanning the gap. DNA for the CDR3: TGCGCCAGCAGCGGACCGGGACAGAACACTGAAGCTTTCTTT. This encodes CASSGPGQNTEAFF.

The V and J genes are TRBV20-1 and TRBJ1-1; possibly TRBD1 for D (6 bases). The CDR3 contains 11 residues. Trimming shortened V by 6 bases and J by 10 bases, and 15 bases separated the two germline ends. CDR1 and CDR2 (germline): DFQATT, SNEGSKA (reference sequence). The CDR3 DNA reads as TGCAGTGCCCACAGGGTTGTCGGAGCTTTCTTT. It encodes CSAHRVVGAFF.

This clone was seen more than once but under ten times. The rearrangement joins TRBV28 to TRBJ1-1; D gene uncertain. The germline V gene encodes CDR1 MDHEN and CDR2 SYDVKM. The CDR3 spans 15 residues. Trimming shortened V by 1 base and J by 4 bases, and 13 bases separated the two germline ends. CDR3 residues: CASSLSSGVGTEAFF. CDR3 nucleotides: TGTGCCAGCAGTTTATCTTCCGGGGTGGGCACTGAAGCTTTCTTT.

The rearrangement joins TRBV28 to TRBJ1-5; 9 bases agree with TRBD1. V trimming: 5 bases; J trimming: 6 bases; junction bases outside the gene matches: 8. The CDR3 is 15 residues long. Germline V gene data show CDR1 as MDHEN and CDR2 as SYDVKM. CDR3 protein: CASSLSGQGAQPQHF. CDR3 DNA: TGTGCCAGCAGTCTCTCGGGACAGGGAGCTCAGCCCCAGCATTTT.

This clone was observed once. DNA of the CDR3: TGCGCCAGCAGCTTGGGGACGGACAGGGGCTATGGCTACACCTTC. This codes for CASSLGTDRGYGYTF. The chain couples TRBV5-1 to TRBJ1-2, with 9 positions matching TRBD1. The V gene end was trimmed by 0 bases and the J gene end by 4 bases; junction bases not matched to a gene: 4. This CDR3 region has 15 residues. CDR1 and CDR2 from the germline V gene are SGHRS and YFSETQ.

The V and J genes are TRBV10-2 and TRBJ1-6; no reliable D call. Germline V gene sequence: CDR1 WSHSY, CDR2 SAAADI. CDR3 length: 13 residues. V was cut by 8 bases and J by 7 bases, with 12 bases left in between. CDR3 coding DNA: TGCGCCAGCGTTGACGGGGTAAATTCACCCCTCCACTTT. Translation: CASVDGVNSPLHF.

This chain joins TRBV28 and TRBJ1-2; D not resolved. CDR1 MDHEN and CDR2 SYDVKM come from the germline V gene. Trimming shortened V by 4 bases and J by 10 bases, and 19 bases separated the two germline ends. The length of the CDR3 is 14 residues. The CDR3 DNA follows: TGTGCCAGCAGTTCCCTGGAGGGTCGGCGGGACTACACCTTC. This encodes CASSSLEGRRDYTF.

The chain joins TRBV28 to TRBJ1-1; D is perhaps TRBD1 (6 bases). This CDR3 contains 14 residues. Germline values: CDR1 MDHEN, CDR2 SYDVKM. V lost 4 bases and J lost 4, with 13 bases in between. CDR3 coding DNA: TGTGCCAGCAGTTCTACGAGGGGGAGCACTGAAGCTTTCTTT. Translating gives CASSSTRGSTEAFF.

The chain couples TRBV5-6 to TRBJ2-4; 7 bases map to TRBD2. Trimming cost V 2 bases and J 4 bases; bases outside gene matches: 12. Germline loops: CDR1 SGHDT, CDR2 YYEEEE. The CDR3 totals 17 residues. CDR3: CASSFMSPTAGKNIQYF. CDR3 sequence (DNA): TGTGCCAGCAGCTTCATGTCGCCGACAGCGGGAAAAAACATTCAGTACTTC.

This clone qualifies as medium-sized. This chain links TRBV2 with TRBJ1-1; 10 positions match TRBD1. V lost 1 base to trimming and J lost 5 bases; unmatched junction nucleotides: 10. Germline V gene lookup returns CDR1 SNHLY and CDR2 FYNNEI. CDR3 size: 17 residues. The DNA for the CDR3 is TGTGCCAGCAGTGAAGGGGACAGGGGAATATTGGGGACTGAAGCTTTCTTT. Its translation: CASSEGDRGILGTEAFF.

The chain has TRBV27 and TRBJ2-7, with a possible D match to TRBD1 (5 bases). V was trimmed by 6 bases and J by 3 bases, leaving 18 bases between them. This CDR3 is built from 15 residues. Germline CDR1 and CDR2: MNHEY and SMNVEV (reference sequence). CDR3 loop: CASSSHLGQGYEQYF. CDR3 nucleotide sequence: TGTGCCAGCAGCTCCCACCTGGGGCAAGGCTACGAGCAGTACTTC.

The chain carries TRBV7-9 and TRBJ2-1; TRBD2 matches at 8 bases. With 5 bases clipped from V and 7 bases from J, the junction kept 7 bases outside the gene matches. Germline CDR1 and CDR2: SEHNR and FQNEAQ (reference sequence). This CDR3 contains 14 residues. The CDR3 DNA is TGTGCCAGCAGCCCGGCCGGGGGGGCGAATGAGCAGTTCTTC. Its translation is CASSPAGGANEQFF.

The rearrangement uses TRBV4-1 and TRBJ2-3, with D possibly matching TRBD2 (5 bases). CDR1 is MGHRA and CDR2 is YSYEKL in the germline V gene. V was clipped by 3 bases and J by 2 bases, with 12 bases between them. The CDR3 contains 15 residues. The DNA for the CDR3 is TGCGCCAGCAGCCAGAACAGCGGATCCACAGATACGCAGTATTTT. Translation gives CASSQNSGSTDTQYF.

The chain is built from TRBV2 and TRBJ2-7; possibly TRBD2 for D (6 bases). This CDR3 is built from 13 residues. The germline V gene has CDR1 SNHLY and CDR2 FYNNEI. Trimming shortened V by 8 bases and J by 5 bases, and 16 bases separated the two germline ends. The CDR3, as DNA: TGTGCCAGCCACGTCCTGCGGGGCAACGAGCAGTACTTC. It encodes CASHVLRGNEQYF.

The chain joins TRBV10-3 to TRBJ1-1, with D perhaps matching TRBD1 (6 bases). Germline V gene sequence: CDR1 ENHRY, CDR2 SYGVKD. The V gene lost 2 bases and the J gene lost 3 bases, with 7 bases spanning the gap. CDR3 length: 13 residues. The CDR3 loop is CAISEGGDTEAFF. The CDR3 nucleotides read TGTGCCATCAGTGAGGGGGGCGACACTGAAGCTTTCTTT.

CDR3 nucleotides: TGTGCCAGCAGCTTAGACCAGGGGCGACAGCCCCAGCATTTT. Encoded protein: CASSLDQGRQPQHF. The chain recombines TRBV11-2 with TRBJ1-5; possibly TRBD1 for D (6 bases). Trimming took off 0 bases at V and 7 bases at J, with 10 bases between the two ends. CDR3 size: 14 residues. The germline V gene encodes CDR1 SGHAT and CDR2 FQNNGV.